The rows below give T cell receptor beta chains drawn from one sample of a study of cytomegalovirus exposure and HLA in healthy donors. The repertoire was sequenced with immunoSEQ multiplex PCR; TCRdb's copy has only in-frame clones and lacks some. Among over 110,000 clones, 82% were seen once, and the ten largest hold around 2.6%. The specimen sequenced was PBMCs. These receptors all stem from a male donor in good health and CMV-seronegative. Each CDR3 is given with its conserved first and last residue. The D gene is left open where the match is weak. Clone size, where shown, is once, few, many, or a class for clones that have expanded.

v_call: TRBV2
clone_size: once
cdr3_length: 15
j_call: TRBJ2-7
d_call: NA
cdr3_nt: TGTGCCAGCAGTGAAGTGAGGGGGAGCTCCTACGAGCAGTACTTC
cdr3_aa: CASSEVRGSSYEQYF

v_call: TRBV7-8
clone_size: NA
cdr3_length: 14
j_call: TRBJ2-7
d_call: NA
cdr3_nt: TGTGCCAGCAGCCCGGTTGGCGCGGCCTACGAGCAGTACTTC
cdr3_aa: CASSPVGAAYEQYF

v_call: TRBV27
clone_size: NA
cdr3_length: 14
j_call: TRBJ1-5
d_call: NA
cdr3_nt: TGTGCCAGCAGTTGGTCAGGGGTCAATCAGCCCCAGCATTTT
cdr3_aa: CASSWSGVNQPQHF

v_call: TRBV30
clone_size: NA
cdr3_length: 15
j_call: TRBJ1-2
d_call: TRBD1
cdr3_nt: TGTGCCTGGAGTGTGAAGGGGGCGCAAAACTATGGCTACACCTTC
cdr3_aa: CAWSVKGAQNYGYTF

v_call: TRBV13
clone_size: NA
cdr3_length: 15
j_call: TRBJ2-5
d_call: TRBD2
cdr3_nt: TGTGCCAGCAGCTTAGAGGGCGGGAGGGCGGAGACCCAGTACTTC
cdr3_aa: CASSLEGGRAETQYF

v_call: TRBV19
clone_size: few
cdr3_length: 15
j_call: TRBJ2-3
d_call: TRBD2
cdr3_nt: TGTGCCAGTAGAAACAGCGGGACGCCCACAGATACGCAGTATTTT
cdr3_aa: CASRNSGTPTDTQYF

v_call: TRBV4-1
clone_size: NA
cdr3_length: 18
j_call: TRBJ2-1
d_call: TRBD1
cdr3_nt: TGCGCCAGCAGCCAAACCAACAGGGGCGAGAGCTCCTACAATGAGCAGTTCTTC
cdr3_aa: CASSQTNRGESSYNEQFF

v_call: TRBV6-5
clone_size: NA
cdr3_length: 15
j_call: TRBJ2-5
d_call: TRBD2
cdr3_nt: TGTGCCAGCAGCTCACTAGCGGGGACGCAAGAGACCCAGTACTTC
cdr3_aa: CASSSLAGTQETQYF

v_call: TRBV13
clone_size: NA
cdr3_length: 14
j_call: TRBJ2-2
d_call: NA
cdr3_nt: TGTGCCAGCAGTTTCCGGGGTGGAACCGGGGAGCTGTTTTTT
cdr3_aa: CASSFRGGTGELFF

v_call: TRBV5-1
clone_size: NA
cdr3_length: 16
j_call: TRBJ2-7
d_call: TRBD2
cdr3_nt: TGCGCCAGCAGCTTGGCCGGCGGGGGATACTCCTACGAGCAGTACTTC
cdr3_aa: CASSLAGGGYSYEQYF

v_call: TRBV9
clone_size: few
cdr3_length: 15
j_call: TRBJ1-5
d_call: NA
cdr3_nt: TGTGCCAGCAGCTTCGGAGGAGGGGGCAATCAGCCCCAGCATTTT
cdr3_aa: CASSFGGGGNQPQHF

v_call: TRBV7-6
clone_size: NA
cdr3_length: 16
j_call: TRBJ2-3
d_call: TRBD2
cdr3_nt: TGTGCCAGCAGCCAGGGGACTAGCGGAAGCACAGATACGCAGTATTTT
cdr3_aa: CASSQGTSGSTDTQYF

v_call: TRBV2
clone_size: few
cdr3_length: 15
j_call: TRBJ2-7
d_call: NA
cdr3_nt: TGTGCCAGCAGTCAGGGGACCCGTGCATCCTACGAGCAGTACTTC
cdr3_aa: CASSQGTRASYEQYF

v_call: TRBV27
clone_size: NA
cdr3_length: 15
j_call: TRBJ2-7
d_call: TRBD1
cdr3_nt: TGTGCCAGCAGTTTATTGGGACAGGCCGCCTACGAGCAGTACTTC
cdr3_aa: CASSLLGQAAYEQYF

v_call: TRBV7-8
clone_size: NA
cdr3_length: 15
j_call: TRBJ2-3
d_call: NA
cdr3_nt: TGTGCCAGCAGCTTAGTGGTAGGAGGGACAGATACGCAGTATTTT
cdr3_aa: CASSLVVGGTDTQYF

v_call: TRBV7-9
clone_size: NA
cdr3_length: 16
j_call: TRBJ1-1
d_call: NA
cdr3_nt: TGTTCCAGCAGCTTAGTAGGTAACAGACCGAACACTGAAGCTTTCTTT
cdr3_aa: CSSSLVGNRPNTEAFF

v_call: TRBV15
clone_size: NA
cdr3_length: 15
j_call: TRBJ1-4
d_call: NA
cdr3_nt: TGTGCCACCAGCAGCGAACAGGCAATTCATGAAAAACTGTTTTTT
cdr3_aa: CATSSEQAIHEKLFF

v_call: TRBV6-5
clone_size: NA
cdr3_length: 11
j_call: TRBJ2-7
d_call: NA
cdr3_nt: TGTGCCAGCAGTCGGCGGGACGAGCAGTACTTC
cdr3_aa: CASSRRDEQYF

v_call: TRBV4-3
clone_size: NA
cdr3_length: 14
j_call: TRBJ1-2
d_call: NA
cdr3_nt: TGCGCCAGCAGCCAAGTTCAGGGGAACTATGGCTACACCTTC
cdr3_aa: CASSQVQGNYGYTF

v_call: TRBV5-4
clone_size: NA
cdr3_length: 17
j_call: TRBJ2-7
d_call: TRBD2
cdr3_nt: TGTGCCAGCAGCCCCCACGGATACAGCGGGATAGGAGACGAGCAGTACTTC
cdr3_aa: CASSPHGYSGIGDEQYF

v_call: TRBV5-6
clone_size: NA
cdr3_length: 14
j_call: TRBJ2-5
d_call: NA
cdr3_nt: TGTGCCAGCAGCTTGCTGCAGAGGCAAGAGACCCAGTACTTC
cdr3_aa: CASSLLQRQETQYF

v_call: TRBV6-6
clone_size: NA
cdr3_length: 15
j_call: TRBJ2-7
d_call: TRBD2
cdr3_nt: TGTGCCAGCAGAAATCTAGCGGGAGATCGTTACGAGCAGTACTTC
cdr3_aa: CASRNLAGDRYEQYF

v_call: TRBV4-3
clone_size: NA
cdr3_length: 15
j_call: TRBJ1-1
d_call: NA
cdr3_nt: TGCGCCAGCAGCCAAGAAAGACAGACTAACACTGAAGCTTTCTTT
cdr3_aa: CASSQERQTNTEAFF

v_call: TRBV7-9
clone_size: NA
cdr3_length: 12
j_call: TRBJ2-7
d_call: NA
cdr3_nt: TGTTCCAGCAGCTCACAGGATGACGAGCAGTACTTC
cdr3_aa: CSSSSQDDEQYF

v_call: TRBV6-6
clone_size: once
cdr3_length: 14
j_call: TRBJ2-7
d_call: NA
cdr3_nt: TGTGCCAGCGTACAAGCAGGAAAAGGCCTTGAGCAGTACTTC
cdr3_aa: CASVQAGKGLEQYF

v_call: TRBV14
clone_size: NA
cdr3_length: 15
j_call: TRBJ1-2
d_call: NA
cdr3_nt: TGTGCCAGCAGCCAAGTGGGGGCCCTCAGATCGGGCTACACCTTC
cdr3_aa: CASSQVGALRSGYTF

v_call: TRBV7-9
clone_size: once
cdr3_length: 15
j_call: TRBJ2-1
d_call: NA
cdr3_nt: TGTGCCAGCAGCCGCCCGGGGAGCTCCTACAATGAGCAGTTCTTC
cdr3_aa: CASSRPGSSYNEQFF

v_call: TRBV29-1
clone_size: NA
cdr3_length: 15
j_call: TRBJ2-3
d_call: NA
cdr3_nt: TGCAGCGTTGAAGATGGTGGACAGTTAGGGGATACGCAGTATTTT
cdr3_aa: CSVEDGGQLGDTQYF

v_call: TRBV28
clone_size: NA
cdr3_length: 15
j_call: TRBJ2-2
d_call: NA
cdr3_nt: TGTGCCAGCAACTGGGTCAGCGCGAACACCGGGGAGCTGTTTTTT
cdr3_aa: CASNWVSANTGELFF

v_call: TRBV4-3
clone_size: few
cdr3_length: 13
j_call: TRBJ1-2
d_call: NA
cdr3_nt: TGCGCCAGCAGCCAAGGCCAGGGCTATGGCTACACCTTC
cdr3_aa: CASSQGQGYGYTF

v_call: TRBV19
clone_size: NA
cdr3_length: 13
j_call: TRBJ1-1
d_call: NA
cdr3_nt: TGTGCCAGTAGTTTCTCCTCACAGAGTGAAGCTTTCTTT
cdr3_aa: CASSFSSQSEAFF

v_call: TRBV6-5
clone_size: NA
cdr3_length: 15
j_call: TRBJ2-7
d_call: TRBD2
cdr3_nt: TGTGCCAGCAGTTACAGGACGGGAGGACTCTACGAGCAGTACTTC
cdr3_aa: CASSYRTGGLYEQYF

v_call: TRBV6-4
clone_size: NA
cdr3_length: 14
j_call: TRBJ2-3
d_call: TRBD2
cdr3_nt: TGTGCCAGCAGTCTAGCGGGAGGGACAGATACGCAGTATTTT
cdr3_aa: CASSLAGGTDTQYF

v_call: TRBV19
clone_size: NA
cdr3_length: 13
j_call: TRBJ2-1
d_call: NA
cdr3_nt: TGTGCCAGTACCACCTCCTCGAGATCTGAGCAGTTCTTC
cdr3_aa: CASTTSSRSEQFF

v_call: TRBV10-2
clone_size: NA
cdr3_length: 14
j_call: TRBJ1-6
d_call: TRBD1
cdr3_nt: TGCGCCAGCAGCCTAGACAGGGTCAATTCACCCCTCCACTTT
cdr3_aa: CASSLDRVNSPLHF

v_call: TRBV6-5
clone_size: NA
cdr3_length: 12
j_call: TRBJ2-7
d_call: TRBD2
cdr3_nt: TGTGCCAGCAGCCCCGGGGGGGGCGAGCAGTACTTC
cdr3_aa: CASSPGGGEQYF

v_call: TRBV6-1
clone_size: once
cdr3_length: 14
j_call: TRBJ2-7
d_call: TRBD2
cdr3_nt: TGTGCCAGCAGTGAAGGCGGGGGGCCCTACGAGCAGTACTTC
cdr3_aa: CASSEGGGPYEQYF

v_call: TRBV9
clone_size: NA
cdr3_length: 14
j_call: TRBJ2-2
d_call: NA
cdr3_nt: TGTGCCAGCAGCGTGGAACAGTACACCGGGGAGCTGTTTTTT
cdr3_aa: CASSVEQYTGELFF

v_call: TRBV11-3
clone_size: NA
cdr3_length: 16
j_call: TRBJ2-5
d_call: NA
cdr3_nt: TGTGCCAGCAGCCGCCTAAGGACAGAACTGGGAGAGACCCAGTACTTC
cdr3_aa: CASSRLRTELGETQYF

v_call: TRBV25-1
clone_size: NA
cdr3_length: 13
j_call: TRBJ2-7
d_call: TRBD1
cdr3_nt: TGTGCCAGCAGTAGGACAGGCGTTTACGAGCAGTACTTC
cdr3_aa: CASSRTGVYEQYF

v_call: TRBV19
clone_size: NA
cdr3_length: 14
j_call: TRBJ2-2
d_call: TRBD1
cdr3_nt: TGTGCCAGTAGGGGGACAGGGTTGACCGGGGAGCTGTTTTTT
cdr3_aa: CASRGTGLTGELFF

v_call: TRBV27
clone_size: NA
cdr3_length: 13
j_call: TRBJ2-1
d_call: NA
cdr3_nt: TGTGCCAGCAGTTTTTCGGACAGTTTTGGGCAGTTCTTC
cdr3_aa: CASSFSDSFGQFF

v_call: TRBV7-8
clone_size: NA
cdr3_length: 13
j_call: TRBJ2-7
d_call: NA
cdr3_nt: TGTGCCAGCAGCTCTCGGGGGAGCTACGAGCAGTACTTC
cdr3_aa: CASSSRGSYEQYF

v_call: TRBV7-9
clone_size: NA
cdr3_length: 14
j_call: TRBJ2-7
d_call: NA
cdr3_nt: TGTGCCAGCAGCCCCCAAAAAGGGGCCCACGAGCAGTACTTC
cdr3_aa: CASSPQKGAHEQYF

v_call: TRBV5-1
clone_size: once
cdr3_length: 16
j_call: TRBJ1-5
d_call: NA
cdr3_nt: TGCGCCAGCAGCTTCCGGGATCAGATTAGCAATCAGCCCCAGCATTTT
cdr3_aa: CASSFRDQISNQPQHF

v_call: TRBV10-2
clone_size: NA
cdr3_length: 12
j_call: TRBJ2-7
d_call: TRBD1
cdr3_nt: TGCGCCACCCGGACAGGGGACTACGAGCAGTACTTC
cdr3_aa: CATRTGDYEQYF

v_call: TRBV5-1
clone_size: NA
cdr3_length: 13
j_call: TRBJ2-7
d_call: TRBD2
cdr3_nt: TGCGCCAGCAGCTTGGGAACTAGCGGGAGATGGAACTTC
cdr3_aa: CASSLGTSGRWNF

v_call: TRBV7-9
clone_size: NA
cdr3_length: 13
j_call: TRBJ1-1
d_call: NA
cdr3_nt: TGTGCCAGCAGCTTAGAAGCGAACACTAAAGCTTTCTTT
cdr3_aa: CASSLEANTKAFF

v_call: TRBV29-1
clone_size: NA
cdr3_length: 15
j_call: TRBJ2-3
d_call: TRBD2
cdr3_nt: TGCAGCGTTGATGGCCTAGCGGGGCCCACAGATACGCAGTATTTT
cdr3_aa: CSVDGLAGPTDTQYF

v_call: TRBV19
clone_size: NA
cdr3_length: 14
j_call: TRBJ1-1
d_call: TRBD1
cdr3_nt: TGTGCCAGTAGCGTGGGACAGTGGAACACTGAAGCTTTCTTT
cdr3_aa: CASSVGQWNTEAFF

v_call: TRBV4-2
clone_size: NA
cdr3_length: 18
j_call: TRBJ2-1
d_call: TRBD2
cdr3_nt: TGTGCCAGCAGCCGGGCCGTTTTGACTAGCGGGAGGTACAATGAGCAGTTCTTC
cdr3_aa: CASSRAVLTSGRYNEQFF

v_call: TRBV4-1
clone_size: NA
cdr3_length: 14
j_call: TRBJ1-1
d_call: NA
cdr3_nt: TGCGCCAGCAGCTCATGGGACTTAACCACTGAAGCTTTCTTT
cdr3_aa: CASSSWDLTTEAFF

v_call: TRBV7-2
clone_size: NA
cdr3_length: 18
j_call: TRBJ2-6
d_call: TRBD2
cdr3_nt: TGTGCCAGCAGCTTAGTGATAGCGGGAGTAAGTGGGGCCAACGTCCTGACTTTC
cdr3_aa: CASSLVIAGVSGANVLTF

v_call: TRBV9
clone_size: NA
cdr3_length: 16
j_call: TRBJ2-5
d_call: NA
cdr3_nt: TGTGCCAGCAGCGTAGGGGGGGGGCGGATTAGGGAGACCCAGTACTTC
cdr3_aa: CASSVGGGRIRETQYF